This entry is about one T cell receptor beta chain. These data originate in a study of Tregs in tolerant kidney transplant recipients. Profiled with immunoSEQ multiplex PCR; TCRdb holds only in-frame clones, not every one. The sample consists of around 74,000 clones, under 98% of them appearing once. The V end was cut by 3 bases, the J end by 9 bases, with 12 bases between. The length of the CDR3 is 13 residues. From germline, CDR1 is GTSNPN and CDR2 SVGIG (reference sequence). Unstimulated regulatory T cells (CD4+CD25+CD127-), CD4+CD25- non-regulatory cells, CD4 and CD8 cells were FACS-sorted from thawed PBMCs.

The rearrangement uses TRBV30 and TRBJ1-6; D is possibly TRBD1 (6 bases). This sequence was found in a human donor who received a combined kidney and bone marrow transplant. The sequences come from CD4+ T cells from blood, collected before the transplant. CDR3 DNA sequence: TGTGCCTGGAGGGACAGTAGGGCTTCACCCCTCCACTTT. This translates into CAWRDSRASPLHF.